The source of this T cell receptor (beta chain) is a study of neurological immune-mediated disorders. Study-level points and caveats: Healthy controls had more TCR clonal expansion than multiple sclerosis, which showed the least, whereas HTLV-1-associated myelopathy showed the most.

Template-switch 5'RACE cDNA synthesis added a 10-nucleotide unique molecular identifier. MiXCR, applied by TCRdb to the 5' RACE reads, yields one record per CDR3 protein. This table has 95,000 to 110,000 distinct CDR3 sequences, approximately 11% appearing once. Specified time point: longitudinal time-point 3. Source material was 2 million unsorted PBMCs, stored at -80 °C in RNAlater. This clonotype was observed many times. Its antigen is currently unknown. The V end lost 6 bases, the J end lost 3 bases, and 13 bases lay between the germline ends. This CDR3 has 13 residues. Looked up from germline, CDR1 is DFQATT and CDR2 is SNEGSKA (reference sequence).

Input material: PBMCs. This chain joins TRBV20-1 and TRBJ2-3, with no clear D. This receptor was taken from a female donor with HTLV-1-associated myelopathy (HAM/TSP). CDR3 nucleotide sequence: TGCAGTGCCCCGAGCTTAGTGACAGATACGCAGTATTTT. It yields the protein CSAPSLVTDTQYF.